Listed below are T cell receptor beta chains from one sample, sequenced in a study of graft-versus-host responses after intestinal transplantation. The antigens for these receptors are not known. The table came from immunoSEQ multiplex PCR; TCRdb's copy has only in-frame clones and leaves some out. The repertoire consists of roughly 89,000 clones, with 91% occurring once and the leading ten covering less than 0.1%. The sample consisted of unstimulated CD4+ T cells sorted from spleen or lymph node cells, taken before intestinal transplant. These receptors were obtained from a human donor who received an intestinal transplant. The CDR3 runs from the conserved cysteine through the conserved F or W. The D gene is left open where the match is weak. The size entry is marked missing in some rows and otherwise reads once, few, many or a size class.

size,J,D,V,CDR3,DNA
.,TRBJ2-2,.,TRBV27,CASSLSRTGELFF,TGTGCCAGCAGTTTATCCCGTACTGGGGAGCTGTTTTTT
.,TRBJ2-5,TRBD1,TRBV6-6,CASSQTGAQYF,TGTGCCAGCAGTCAGACAGGGGCCCAGTACTTC
.,TRBJ1-2,.,TRBV6-1,CASSEDVGGSYGYTF,TGTGCCAGCAGTGAAGACGTCGGGGGGAGCTATGGCTACACCTTC
.,TRBJ2-6,TRBD1,TRBV4-3,CASSQGDRGLAGANVLTF,TGCGCCAGCAGCCAAGGGGACAGGGGGCTGGCCGGGGCCAACGTCCTGACTTTC
.,TRBJ1-5,TRBD1,TRBV5-5,CASSRQGSNQPQHF,TGTGCCAGCAGCCGACAGGGGAGCAATCAGCCCCAGCATTTT
.,TRBJ1-2,.,TRBV5-3,CARSFLIGEKYGYTF,TGTGCCAGAAGCTTTTTAATCGGGGAAAAATATGGCTACACCTTC
.,TRBJ1-5,.,TRBV30,CAWSVSTPSNQPQHF,TGTGCCTGGAGTGTTTCTACTCCCAGCAATCAGCCCCAGCATTTT
few,TRBJ1-1,.,TRBV10-3,CAISESAQMNTEAFF,TGTGCCATCAGTGAGTCAGCACAGATGAACACTGAAGCTTTCTTT
.,TRBJ1-1,.,TRBV6-6,CASNHGQMNTEAFF,TGTGCCAGCAACCATGGACAGATGAACACTGAAGCTTTCTTT
.,TRBJ1-4,.,TRBV30,CALSTVEKLFF,TGTGCACTATCGACAGTTGAAAAACTGTTTTTT
.,TRBJ2-7,TRBD2,TRBV7-8,CASSLGGLATYEQYF,TGTGCCAGCAGCTTAGGGGGACTAGCGACCTACGAGCAGTACTTC
.,TRBJ1-5,.,TRBV2,CASSDPTGFRDQPQHF,TGTGCCAGCAGTGACCCCACAGGGTTCAGGGATCAGCCCCAGCATTTT
.,TRBJ1-2,TRBD1,TRBV5-5,CASSLAGQGNGYTF,TGTGCCAGCAGCTTAGCCGGACAGGGGAATGGCTACACCTTC
.,TRBJ2-3,.,TRBV10-1,CASSFDSLDTQYF,TGCGCCAGCAGTTTCGACTCGTTGGATACGCAGTATTTT
.,TRBJ2-7,.,TRBV6-5,CASRPAGEGAYEQYF,TGTGCCAGCAGACCCGCAGGGGAAGGGGCCTACGAGCAGTACTTC
.,TRBJ1-4,.,TRBV4-3,CASSQETGGEKLFF,TGCGCCAGCAGCCAAGAGACTGGAGGAGAAAAACTGTTTTTT
.,TRBJ1-1,TRBD1,TRBV27,CASSARQGVYTEAFF,TGTGCCAGCAGTGCCCGACAGGGTGTGTACACTGAAGCTTTCTTT
few,TRBJ1-4,TRBD1,TRBV6-4,CASHDRVREKLFF,TGTGCCAGTCATGACAGGGTTAGAGAAAAACTGTTTTTT
.,TRBJ1-2,TRBD1,TRBV6-1,CASNGQGTGGYTF,TGTGCCAGCAACGGACAGGGGACTGGAGGCTACACCTTC
.,TRBJ2-3,.,TRBV19,CASSNPFTDTQYF,TGTGCCAGTAGTAATCCCTTCACAGATACGCAGTATTTT
.,TRBJ1-1,TRBD1,TRBV5-6,CASSLRDRGNTEAFF,TGTGCCAGCAGCCTCCGGGACAGGGGCAACACTGAAGCTTTCTTT
.,TRBJ2-3,TRBD2,TRBV19,CASSPPGTITDTQYF,TGTGCCAGTAGTCCGCCCGGGACTATCACAGATACGCAGTATTTT
.,TRBJ1-1,TRBD1,TRBV7-9,CASSPGTGMNTEAFF,TGTGCCAGCAGCCCGGGGACAGGGATGAACACTGAAGCTTTCTTT
.,TRBJ1-1,.,TRBV9,CASSASSGVTEAFF,TGTGCCAGCAGCGCGAGCAGCGGGGTTACTGAAGCTTTCTTT
.,TRBJ1-1,TRBD1,TRBV7-2,CAIGTEYHTEAFF,TGTGCCATCGGGACAGAGTATCACACTGAAGCTTTCTTT
.,TRBJ2-7,.,TRBV7-2,CASSLVGSTYEQYF,TGTGCCAGCAGCTTAGTGGGCAGTACCTACGAGCAGTACTTC
.,TRBJ1-2,TRBD1,TRBV14,CASSQAGTGKVYGYTF,TGTGCCAGCAGCCAAGCCGGGACAGGGAAAGTCTATGGCTACACCTTC
.,TRBJ2-1,TRBD2,TRBV29-1,CSVEGGFPGSTFF,TGCAGCGTTGAGGGAGGGTTCCCCGGGAGTACGTTCTTC
.,TRBJ1-2,TRBD1,TRBV7-9,CASSIERRQGLGYTF,TGTGCCAGCAGCATAGAGCGTCGACAGGGGTTAGGCTACACCTTC
few,TRBJ2-3,.,TRBV19,CASSDWTSWYTQYF,TGTGCCAGTAGTGACTGGACATCTTGGTATACGCAGTATTTT
once,TRBJ2-2,.,TRBV11-2,CASSLVPGNTGELFF,TGTGCCAGCAGCTTAGTCCCAGGGAACACCGGGGAGCTGTTTTTT
.,TRBJ1-6,.,TRBV6-6,CASSYLAPPNSPLHF,TGTGCCAGCAGTTACTTGGCCCCTCCTAATTCACCCCTCCACTTT
.,TRBJ2-3,.,TRBV6-5,CASRQGGLSTDTQYF,TGTGCCAGCAGACAGGGTGGTTTGAGCACAGATACGCAGTATTTT
.,TRBJ2-3,TRBD2,TRBV7-2,CASSLLAGRTDTQYF,TGTGCCAGCAGCCTATTAGCGGGTCGCACAGATACGCAGTATTTT
.,TRBJ2-7,TRBD1,TRBV4-3,CASSQEGQGAYEQYF,TGCGCCAGCAGCCAAGAGGGACAGGGGGCTTACGAGCAGTACTTC
.,TRBJ2-1,.,TRBV30,CAWSVTRSRPKDQFF,TGTGCCTGGAGTGTAACCCGCAGCAGGCCCAAGGATCAGTTCTTC
.,TRBJ1-4,.,TRBV4-3,CASSRGYNEKLFF,TGCGCCAGCAGCCGAGGATACAATGAAAAACTGTTTTTT
few,TRBJ1-1,.,TRBV2,CASRQTKAFF,TGTGCCAGCAGACAGACGAAAGCTTTCTTT
.,TRBJ2-4,.,TRBV5-6,CASSLPGVAKNIQYF,TGTGCCAGCAGCTTGCCAGGGGTAGCCAAAAACATTCAGTACTTC
.,TRBJ2-3,TRBD2,TRBV7-9,CASSFGSGVGTDTQYF,TGTGCCAGCAGCTTCGGTAGCGGGGTTGGCACAGATACGCAGTATTTT
.,TRBJ2-2,TRBD1,TRBV25-1,CASSVDRATGELFF,TGTGCCAGCAGTGTTGACAGGGCAACCGGGGAGCTGTTTTTT
once,TRBJ1-2,.,TRBV11-3,CASSLEEGGGYTF,TGTGCCAGCAGCTTAGAGGAGGGCGGTGGCTACACCTTC
.,TRBJ2-7,.,TRBV5-1,CASSLGLGAYEQYF,TGCGCCAGCAGCTTGGGGTTGGGGGCTTACGAGCAGTACTTC
.,TRBJ1-1,TRBD1,TRBV5-6,CASNQLTGANTEAFF,TGTGCCAGCAACCAACTGACAGGGGCGAACACTGAAGCTTTCTTT
few,TRBJ1-4,.,TRBV6-5,CASTGGGEKLFF,TGTGCCAGCACCGGGGGGGGTGAAAAACTGTTTTTT
few,TRBJ1-4,.,TRBV4-3,CASSHDEGEKLFF,TGCGCCAGCAGCCACGATGAGGGTGAAAAACTGTTTTTT
.,TRBJ1-1,.,TRBV6-4,CASRRTLNTEAFF,TGTGCCAGCCGCAGGACTCTGAACACTGAAGCTTTCTTT
.,TRBJ1-2,.,TRBV5-1,CASSLDRFYGYTF,TGCGCCAGCAGCTTGGACAGGTTCTATGGCTACACCTTC
.,TRBJ2-5,TRBD2,TRBV19,CASSTLAGRQETQYF,TGTGCCAGTAGTACCTTAGCGGGGCGGCAAGAGACCCAGTACTTC
.,TRBJ2-1,.,TRBV7-8,CASSLESGDYNEQFF,TGTGCCAGCAGCTTAGAGTCAGGGGACTACAATGAGCAGTTCTTC
once,TRBJ1-1,.,TRBV5-1,CASSSVGGANTEAFF,TGCGCCAGCAGTTCAGTTGGGGGCGCAAACACTGAAGCTTTCTTT
.,TRBJ2-3,.,TRBV4-1,CASSQVPKGGRGNTDTQYF,TGCGCCAGCAGCCAAGTTCCGAAAGGGGGGCGGGGGAACACAGATACGCAGTATTTT
.,TRBJ2-7,TRBD2,TRBV30,CAWSGSVGTRSYEQYF,TGTGCCTGGAGTGGGTCGGTGGGGACTAGGTCGTACGAGCAGTACTTC
.,TRBJ2-5,.,TRBV29-1,CSVDYSRQETQYF,TGCAGCGTTGACTACAGCCGACAAGAGACCCAGTACTTC
.,TRBJ1-5,.,TRBV27,CASSLGLNGNQPQHF,TGTGCCAGCAGTTTAGGGCTCAACGGCAATCAGCCCCAGCATTTT
.,TRBJ1-6,.,TRBV10-3,CATSRGVNSPLHF,TGTGCCACCTCGAGAGGAGTCAATTCACCCCTCCACTTT
.,TRBJ2-7,.,TRBV9,CASSVSGLSSYEQYF,TGTGCCAGCAGCGTGAGCGGGCTGAGCTCCTACGAGCAGTACTTC